These T cell receptor beta chains were read from a single sample in a study of blood T cell repertoires in COVID-19. The data were produced by immunoSEQ multiplex PCR, yet TCRdb's version contains in-frame clones alone and is incomplete. The sample shows over 100,000 clones, around three quarters of them seen only once. The sequencing sample was made of peripheral blood. The receptor source for this set is a woman aged 80 or older with acute or convalescent COVID-19. The CDR3 runs from the conserved cysteine through the conserved F or W. A D gene is named only where the DNA matches it firmly. Not every row has a clone size; where given, it reads once, few, many or a size class.

.	TRBV7-2	.	TRBJ1-1	TGTGCCAGCAGCGCCAGGGCGCGAAGCGATAAAGCTTTCTTT	CASSARARSDKAFF
few	TRBV28	TRBD1	TRBJ2-3	TGTGCCAGCAGTTCCGGGACAGGGGTAGATACGCAGTATTTT	CASSSGTGVDTQYF
.	TRBV2	.	TRBJ1-1	TGTGCCAGCAGCATACAGGGTAGAAATACTGAAGCTTTCTTT	CASSIQGRNTEAFF
.	TRBV3-1/TRBV3-2	.	TRBJ1-6	TGTGCCAGCAGCCAAGTTGTCCAATCTAATTCACCCCTCCACTTT	CASSQVVQSNSPLHF
once	TRBV7-2	.	TRBJ2-7	TGTGCCAGCAGCGAGGGACTTCACTCCTACGAGCAGTACTTC	CASSEGLHSYEQYF
.	TRBV7-2	TRBD1	TRBJ1-2	TGTGCCAGCAGCCCACGGGACAGTAGAAAAGGTGGCTACACCTTC	CASSPRDSRKGGYTF
.	TRBV3-1/TRBV3-2	.	TRBJ2-1	TGTGCCAGCAGCCAAGATATCTGGGGGGTTGGCAATGAGCAGTTCTTC	CASSQDIWGVGNEQFF
.	TRBV7-9	.	TRBJ2-2	TGTGCCAGCAGCTTGAGGACAGTTACCGGGGAGCTGTTTTTT	CASSLRTVTGELFF
.	TRBV7-2	.	TRBJ2-1	TGTGCCAGCAGCTTACGAGTTACCCGCGGCTACAATGAGCAGTTCTTC	CASSLRVTRGYNEQFF
.	TRBV7-2	.	TRBJ1-2	TGTGCCAGCAGCTTAGGACAGAATTACTATGGCTACACCTTC	CASSLGQNYYGYTF
few	TRBV7-9	.	TRBJ2-2	TGTGCCAGCAGTTTGGACTGGAGCGGGGAGCTGTTTTTT	CASSLDWSGELFF
once	TRBV5-6	.	TRBJ2-2	TGTGCCAGCAGGCCAGACAGGAACACCGGGGAGCTGTTTTTT	CASRPDRNTGELFF
.	TRBV12-5	.	TRBJ1-1	TGTGCTAGTGCCCTGGGCGGGGGAGTTGAAGCTTTCTTT	CASALGGGVEAFF
.	TRBV6-5	.	TRBJ2-1	TGTGCCAGCAGTAGATCTGGAGGATACAATGAGCAGTTCTTC	CASSRSGGYNEQFF
.	TRBV4-2	TRBD2	TRBJ2-7	TGTGCCAGCAGCCAAGATGGGACTAGCGGTTCCTACGAGCAGTACTTC	CASSQDGTSGSYEQYF
.	TRBV7-3	TRBD1	TRBJ2-5	TGTGCCAGCAGCTCTCGCCCGGGACAGGGGGAGACCCAGTACTTC	CASSSRPGQGETQYF
once	TRBV28	TRBD1	TRBJ1-5	TGTGCCAGCAGTTTAGGAGGGGGCACCAATCAGCCCCAGCATTTT	CASSLGGGTNQPQHF
.	TRBV28	TRBD1	TRBJ1-2	TGTGCCAGCAGCTATCTGGACAGGGGAGGCTATGGCTACACCTTC	CASSYLDRGGYGYTF
few	TRBV4-3	TRBD1	TRBJ2-7	TGCGCCAGCAGCCAAGAAATGACAGGGCGAGAGCAGTACTTC	CASSQEMTGREQYF
once	TRBV5-5	TRBD1	TRBJ2-1	TGTGCCAGCAGCTGGGGGACAGGGGAGCAGTTCTTC	CASSWGTGEQFF
.	TRBV13	TRBD2	TRBJ2-3	TGTGCCAGCAGCCCTCCGGGACTAGCGGGAGAGGATACGCAGTATTTT	CASSPPGLAGEDTQYF
once	TRBV19	TRBD2	TRBJ2-1	TGTGCCAGTAGTACCCACCGTAGCGGGGGATACAATGAGCAGTTCTTC	CASSTHRSGGYNEQFF
.	TRBV5-8	.	TRBJ1-1	TGTGCCAGCAGCTTGGTTTATACTGAAGCTTTCTTT	CASSLVYTEAFF
.	TRBV4-2	TRBD1	TRBJ1-4	TGTGCCAGCAGCCAGGAGGGAGAAGACAGGGGATATGAAAAACTGTTTTTT	CASSQEGEDRGYEKLFF
.	TRBV12-3/TRBV12-4	.	TRBJ1-3	TGTGCCAGCACCCCCTTACTCCGAAACACCATATATTTT	CASTPLLRNTIYF
.	TRBV11-2	TRBD1	TRBJ1-2	TGTGCCAGCAGCTTAGTAAGGACAGGGAACTATGGCTACACCTTC	CASSLVRTGNYGYTF
.	TRBV6-1	TRBD2	TRBJ2-7	TGTGCCAGCAGTGAAAGCGGGAGGGTCTACGAGCAGTACTTC	CASSESGRVYEQYF
.	TRBV5-8	.	TRBJ2-6	TGTGCCAGCAGCTTGATGCGCTCTGGGGCCAACGTCCTGACTTTC	CASSLMRSGANVLTF
.	TRBV18	.	TRBJ2-5	TGTGCCAGCTCACCGGAGGGTTATGGCCAGTACTTC	CASSPEGYGQYF
once	TRBV5-1	.	TRBJ2-5	TGCGCCAGCAGTTCCGGACAGCCGGAGACCCAGTACTTC	CASSSGQPETQYF
.	TRBV5-1	.	TRBJ2-1	TGCGCCAGCAGCCTACCCCTTGCGAGTTCGGTTGATGAGCAGTTCTTC	CASSLPLASSVDEQFF
.	TRBV2	.	TRBJ2-7	TGTGCCAGCAGTGGCGTGAGAAGCTCCTACGAGCAGTACTTC	CASSGVRSSYEQYF
.	TRBV19	.	TRBJ1-6	TGTGCCAGTAGTATGGATCGGGGTTCACCCCTCCACTTT	CASSMDRGSPLHF
.	TRBV5-1	TRBD2	TRBJ2-1	TGCGCCAGCAGCTTGGATGCCGGGAGGTACAATGAGCAGTTCTTC	CASSLDAGRYNEQFF
few	TRBV5-1	TRBD1	TRBJ1-3	TGCGCCAGCAGCTGGGGGGACAGTCGGCTCTCTGGAAACACCATATATTTT	CASSWGDSRLSGNTIYF
.	TRBV6-5	.	TRBJ2-1	TGTGCCAGCAGTTACGGAGCGGAGATAAACAATGAGCAGTTCTTC	CASSYGAEINNEQFF
.	TRBV6-5	.	TRBJ2-7	TGTGCCAGCACCCCAGCCTACGAGCAGTACTTC	CASTPAYEQYF
.	TRBV6-6	TRBD2	TRBJ2-7	TGTGCCAGCACTAAGACTAGCGGGAGCTCCTACGAGCAGTACTTC	CASTKTSGSSYEQYF
.	TRBV11-3	.	TRBJ1-1	TGTGCCAGCAGCCCCCCGGGGGACACTGAAGCTTTCTTT	CASSPPGDTEAFF
few	TRBV20-1	TRBD1	TRBJ2-7	TGCAGTGCTCAGACAGGGTACGAGCAGTACTTC	CSAQTGYEQYF
.	TRBV28	TRBD1	TRBJ1-2	TGTGCCAGCAGAACCACCGGGACAGGGGGCAACTATGGCTACACCTTC	CASRTTGTGGNYGYTF
.	TRBV7-8	.	TRBJ1-1	TGTGCCAGCAGCTTAGATCAGGGAACTGAAGCTTTCTTT	CASSLDQGTEAFF
few	TRBV30	.	TRBJ2-5	TGTGCCTGGAGGGCCCGCGGGGTAGAGACCCAGTACTTC	CAWRARGVETQYF
.	TRBV5-1	TRBD1	TRBJ2-7	TGCGCCAGCAGCTTGGGCCGGGCAGGGGGCGAGCAGTACTTC	CASSLGRAGGEQYF
once	TRBV6-2/TRBV6-3	.	TRBJ1-1	TGTGCCAGCAGTTACGGTCTACCGAACACTGAAGCTTTCTTT	CASSYGLPNTEAFF
.	TRBV6-5	TRBD1	TRBJ1-2	TGTGCCAGCAGTTACCGGGGGACAGGGGACGTTCGCTACACCTTC	CASSYRGTGDVRYTF
.	TRBV30	TRBD1	TRBJ1-6	TGTGCCTGGAGTGGGGACAGGAATTCACCCCTCCACTTT	CAWSGDRNSPLHF
.	TRBV18	.	TRBJ1-4	TGTGCCAGCTCACCATCGGGTGAAAAACTGTTTTTT	CASSPSGEKLFF
.	TRBV6-2/TRBV6-3	.	TRBJ1-2	TGTGCCAGCAGTCCCTTAACAGGGAACTATGGCTACACCTTC	CASSPLTGNYGYTF
few	TRBV5-1	.	TRBJ1-5	TGCGCCAGCAGCTCCGGGGAATCTAGCAATCAGCCCCAGCATTTT	CASSSGESSNQPQHF
.	TRBV19	.	TRBJ1-5	TGTGCCAGTATCGAGGGCGGTTTGAGGCAGCCCCAGCATTTT	CASIEGGLRQPQHF